The source of this T cell receptor beta chain is a study of blood T cell repertoires in COVID-19. V was pared by 5 bases and J by 1 base, with 8 bases between. The CDR3 spans 13 residues. Germline V CDR1 and CDR2: SEHNR, FQNEAQ (reference sequence). The table came from immunoSEQ multiplex PCR; TCRdb's copy has only in-frame clones and leaves some out. The table lists about 200,000 clones, more than 80% of them singletons, with about 1.3% in the top ten. The TCR sequence derives from a man in his thirties or forties who had recovered from COVID-19. The sequenced sample consisted of PBMCs or T cells enriched from blood (not recorded which). V is TRBV7-9 and J is TRBJ1-2; TRBD1 might be the D (5 bases). CDR3 amino acids: CASSTDSNYGYTF. DNA for the CDR3: TGTGCCAGCAGCACAGACAGTAACTATGGCTACACCTTC.